The 32 T cell receptor beta chains given below trace back to one sample, sequenced in a study of blood T cells in healthy people across ages. The authors ran a second PCR of 7 to 11 cycles using a sample-barcoded 5' primer and a J-beta primer mix. Using its own MiXCR run on the 5' RACE reads, TCRdb lists one record per CDR3 protein. This sample has fewer than 950,000 distinct CDR3 sequences, with about 48% found just once. Sequences were obtained from blood. The receptor set was obtained from a man of 80 years or more in good health.

In its sample, this clonotype was seen a few times. The chain employs TRBV5-1 and TRBJ1-2, with TRBD1 as a possible D gene (6 bases). Germline V CDR1 and CDR2: SGHRS, YFSETQ. Trimming pared 1 base from V and 5 bases from J, leaving 12 bases between. The CDR3 is 14 amino acids. DNA for the CDR3: TGCGCCAGCAGCTTGATGTCAGGGGATTATGGCTACACCTTC. It yields the protein CASSLMSGDYGYTF.

The genes are TRBV7-9 and TRBJ2-7; TRBD1 matches at 8 bases. The CDR3 covers 16 residues. Germline V gives CDR1 SEHNR, CDR2 FQNEAQ (reference sequence). V trimming: 0 bases; J trimming: 3 bases; junction bases outside the gene matches: 7. The CDR3 loop reads CASSLASGGLHYEQYF. CDR3 bases: TGTGCCAGCAGCTTAGCGTCAGGGGGCCTTCACTACGAGCAGTACTTC.

This clonotype was counted a single time. The CDR3 spells CASSPLDGAVDYNEQFF. The CDR3 DNA reads TGTGCCAGCAGTCCTTTAGACGGGGCGGTAGACTACAATGAGCAGTTCTTC. The chain links TRBV28 to TRBJ2-1; D might be TRBD1 or TRBD2, each matching 5 bases. Germline CDR1 MDHEN, CDR2 SYDVKM. The length of the CDR3 is 17 residues. Trimming removed 5 bases from V and 3 bases from J, with 20 bases in between.

This clonotype was detected only a few times. The rearrangement joins TRBV12-3 or TRBV12-4 to TRBJ2-1, with D unclear. V gave up 6 bases and J gave up 10 bases, with 10 bases separating them. The CDR3 extends over 11 amino acids. This chain's CDR3 is CASSRRREQFF. CDR3 nucleotide sequence: TGTGCCAGCAGCCGGAGACGGGAGCAGTTCTTC.

V and J are TRBV6-5 and TRBJ1-1; weak D call: TRBD1 (6 bases). Looked up from germline, CDR1 is MNHEY and CDR2 is SVGAGI. This CDR3 is 15 amino acids long. The V end was cut by 5 bases, the J end by 1 base, with 14 bases between. CDR3 DNA sequence: TGTGCCAGCAGTCCTCCTGGACAGAGGAACACTGAAGCTTTCTTT. This sequence encodes CASSPPGQRNTEAFF.

This clonotype was seen more than once but under ten times. The V call is TRBV15, the J call TRBJ1-4; D not resolved. This CDR3 comprises 15 residues. V was shortened by 6 bases and J by 4 bases, with 15 bases between the two germline ends. CDR1 and CDR2 (germline): LNHNV, YYDKDF (reference sequence). CDR3 nucleotide sequence: TGTGCCACCAGGCCGCGGGCAGAACATAATGAAAAACTGTTTTTT. This codes for CATRPRAEHNEKLFF.

The V gene is TRBV7-2, the J gene TRBJ2-1; the match to TRBD2 covers 10 bases. V lost 0 bases to trimming and J lost 3 bases; unmatched junction nucleotides: 8. Germline CDR1 reads SGHTA; CDR2 reads FQGNSA. The length of the CDR3 is 18 residues. Written as DNA, the CDR3 is TGTGCCAGCAGCTTAGCCCGAACTAGCGGGATACGCTACAATGAGCAGTTCTTC. Its translation: CASSLARTSGIRYNEQFF. Supplemented by reference TRBV7-2 and TRBJ2-1, the full variable domain reads GAGVSQSPSNKVTEKGKDVELRCDPISGHTALYWYRQSLGQGLEFLIYFQGNSAPDKSGLPSDRFSAERTGGSVSTLTIQRTQQEDSAVYLCASSLARTSGIRYNEQFFGPGTRLTVL.

This sequence joins TRBV5-1 and TRBJ2-5; 11 positions agree with TRBD1. The length of the CDR3 is 15 residues. CDR1 and CDR2 (germline): SGHRS, YFSETQ. The trim removed 0 bases at V and 11 bases at J, leaving 9 bases unmatched. The DNA of the CDR3 is TGCGCCAGCAGCTTGGACGGACAGGGGGCGCCTGAGCAGTACTTC. Encoded protein: CASSLDGQGAPEQYF.

This clonotype appeared once. The chain employs TRBV7-8 and TRBJ2-1; D perhaps matches TRBD2 (6 bases). The CDR3 runs to 14 residues. Germline V gene data show CDR1 as SGHVS and CDR2 as FQNEAQ. Between the trimmed V and J ends, which lost 3 bases and 9 bases, there was a span of 15 bases. The CDR3 bases are TGTGCCAGCAGCTTGAGCGGGTTTAGGGGTGAGCAGTTCTTC. This translates into CASSLSGFRGEQFF.

With regard to this clonotype: Germline is not matched at one junction end, which may reflect a read error. V is TRBV7-9 and J is TRBJ2-6, with a possible D match to TRBD1 (6 bases). From germline, CDR1 is SEHNR and CDR2 FQNEAQ (reference sequence). The CDR3 is made up of 17 amino acids. CDR3 in DNA: TGTGCCAGCAGCCCTTTCCAGACAGGCTCTGGGGCCAACGTCCCGACTTTC. It codes for CASSPFQTGSGANVPTF.

This clonotype was counted a few times. The chain links TRBV5-1 to TRBJ2-7, with D uncertain. V lost 4 bases and J 2 bases, leaving 10 bases between the germline ends. This CDR3 contains 13 residues. Germline values: CDR1 SGHRS, CDR2 YFSETQ. The CDR3 DNA follows: TGCGCCAGCAGCCACGGGTCGGCCTACGAGCAGTACTTC. Protein: CASSHGSAYEQYF.

The rearrangement links TRBV15 to TRBJ2-1; no clear D gene. Per germline, CDR1 LNHNV and CDR2 YYDKDF (reference sequence). Trimming shortened V by 0 bases and J by 13 bases, and 19 bases separated the two germline ends. CDR3 length: 15 amino acids. The CDR3 spells CATSREGGSQETQFF. The CDR3 coding sequence is TGTGCCACCAGCAGAGAAGGCGGCTCCCAGGAGACCCAGTTCTTC.

The gene calls are TRBV5-1 and TRBJ2-1, with TRBD1 matching 10 bases. The CDR3 length is 16 residues. V dropped 0 bases and J dropped 3; count of bases not matched to a gene: 3. From germline, CDR1 is SGHRS and CDR2 YFSETQ. The chain's CDR3 is CASSLGGTGVYNEQFF. Here the CDR3 DNA reads TGCGCCAGCAGCTTGGGCGGGACAGGGGTCTACAATGAGCAGTTCTTC.

The chain uses TRBV6-6 and TRBJ1-2, with 7 bases fitting TRBD1. The CDR3 sequence is 16 residues long. Germline V lookup: CDR1 MNHNY, CDR2 SVGAGI (reference sequence). V shed 5 bases, J shed 7 bases, and the junction held 16 bases outside the gene matches. CDR3 coding DNA: TGTGCCAGCAGTCCTACAGGGGCTCCCCTCGGGCGTGGCTACACCTTC. This sequence encodes CASSPTGAPLGRGYTF.

CDR3 amino acids: CASSQGPQEQFF. The CDR3 DNA reads as TGTGCCAGCAGCCAGGGCCCCCAAGAGCAGTTCTTC. The chain links TRBV7-2 to TRBJ2-1, with D perhaps matching TRBD1 (5 bases). The CDR3 loop spans 12 amino acids. V dropped 5 bases and J dropped 10 bases, with 12 bases sitting between them. In germline, CDR1 is SGHTA, CDR2 FQGNSA.

This sequence joins TRBV13 and TRBJ2-7; 12 bases are shared with TRBD1. V shed 5 bases and J 6 bases; nucleotides not matched to a gene: 11. The CDR3 totals 16 residues. CDR1 is PRHDT and CDR2 is FYEKMQ in the germline V gene (reference sequence). The CDR3 loop is CASSDRDRGLASEQYF. The DNA of the CDR3 is TGTGCCAGCAGCGACCGGGACAGGGGGCTGGCGTCCGAGCAGTACTTC.

The CDR3 loop reads CSARLAESWDEQFF. The CDR3 region has the DNA TGCAGTGCTAGACTAGCGGAGTCTTGGGATGAGCAGTTCTTC. V is TRBV20-1 and J is TRBJ2-1, with 7 bases fitting TRBD2. This CDR3 is 14 amino acids long. Germline V gene data show CDR1 as DFQATT and CDR2 as SNEGSKA (reference sequence). With V trimmed by 2 bases and J by 8 bases, 9 bases remained unmatched.

This chain links TRBV2 with TRBJ2-5; 9 bases line up with TRBD1. CDR1 is SNHLY, CDR2 FYNNEI, per germline. J lost 5 bases, V lost 7 bases, and 8 bases had no gene match. This CDR3 contains 14 residues. The CDR3 region is CASTKSGTGETQYF. The CDR3 nucleotides read TGTGCCAGCACTAAAAGCGGGACAGGGGAGACCCAGTACTTC.

This clonotype occurred a few times. V and J are TRBV7-2 and TRBJ1-1; D call uncertain. Per germline, CDR1 SGHTA and CDR2 FQGNSA. The length of the CDR3 is 12 residues. The V gene lost 4 bases and the J gene lost 8 bases, with 11 bases spanning the gap. The CDR3 reads CASSSLRREAFF. The CDR3, as DNA: TGTGCCAGCAGCTCCCTTCGGAGGGAAGCTTTCTTT.

This clonotype was detected ten times or more. This sequence joins TRBV11-2 and TRBJ2-7, with 10 bases aligning to TRBD2. V gave up 4 bases and J gave up 3 bases; unmatched junction bases: 9. CDR1 is SGHAT, CDR2 FQNNGV, per germline. CDR3 size: 16 residues. The CDR3, as DNA: TGTGCCAGCAGCTCAAGATTAGCGGGAGGTTACTACGAGCAGTACTTC. This translates into CASSSRLAGGYYEQYF.

The DNA for the CDR3 is TGTGCCAGCAGTGAAATTGGGACCCCCCTCTACGAGCAGTACTTC. Translating it yields CASSEIGTPLYEQYF. The chain links TRBV2 to TRBJ2-4; either TRBD1 or TRBD2 may fit D (5 bases each). The DNA end lines up better with TRBJ2-7; the J call may be wrong. CDR1 and CDR2 (germline): SNHLY, FYNNEI. The CDR3 covers 15 residues.

V is TRBV2 and J is TRBJ2-5; possible D gene TRBD1, 5 bases. The CDR3 runs 14 residues. Trimming pared 8 bases from V and 2 bases from J, leaving 15 bases between. Germline V gene lookup returns CDR1 SNHLY and CDR2 FYNNEI. CDR3 nucleotide sequence: TGTGCCAGCCTAGGGGCAGGGCTTCAAGAGACCCAGTACTTC. It encodes CASLGAGLQETQYF.

The V gene is TRBV5-1, the J gene TRBJ2-1; tentative D call: TRBD2 (5 bases). The CDR3 runs 14 residues. V lost 9 bases and J lost 3, with 16 bases in between. CDR1 and CDR2 (germline): SGHRS, YFSETQ. The CDR3 spells CATAPRADYNEQFF. The DNA for the CDR3 is TGCGCCACCGCACCACGAGCGGACTACAATGAGCAGTTCTTC. The whole variable domain, remainder taken from reference TRBV5-1 and TRBJ2-1, is KAGVTQTPRYLIKTRGQQVTLSCSPISGHRSVSWYQQTPGQGLQFLFEYFSETQRNKGNFPGRFSGRQFSNSRSEMNVSTLELGDSALYLCATAPRADYNEQFFGPGTRLTVL.

This clonotype was observed a handful of times. The chain uses TRBV29-1 and TRBJ1-2; no definite D call. Between the trimmed V and J ends, which lost 2 bases and 0 bases, there was a span of 7 bases. Germline CDR1 SQVTM, CDR2 ANQGSEA. This CDR3 region has 13 residues. CDR3 residues: CSVESESNYGYTF. For the CDR3, the DNA is TGCAGCGTTGAATCGGAATCTAACTATGGCTACACCTTC. Using reference TRBV29-1 and TRBJ1-2 for the parts outside the CDR3, the full variable domain is SAVISQKPSRDICQRGTSLTIQCQVDSQVTMMFWYRQQPGQSLTLIATANQGSEATYESGFVIDKFPISRPNLTFSTLTVSNMSPEDSSIYLCSVESESNYGYTFGSGTRLTVV.

The chain carries TRBV30 and TRBJ2-3; D possibly corresponds to TRBD2 (6 bases). The CDR3 sequence is 12 residues long. The V gene lost 2 bases and the J gene lost 14 bases, with 17 bases spanning the gap. Per the germline V gene, CDR1 is GTSNPN and CDR2 is SVGIG (reference sequence). CDR3 region: CAWSLGGRYAYF. As DNA, the CDR3 is TGTGCCTGGAGTTTGGGGGGTAGATACGCGTATTTT.

This rearrangement joins TRBV5-1 to TRBJ2-7, with 12 bases lining up with TRBD1. CDR3 length: 19 amino acids. Germline CDR1 is SGHRS and CDR2 is YFSETQ. V lost 3 bases, J lost 6 bases, and 19 bases stayed unmatched. CDR3 sequence reads: CASSSNSPGQGATWGEQYF. CDR3 in DNA: TGCGCCAGCAGCTCTAACTCACCGGGACAGGGGGCAACATGGGGCGAGCAGTACTTC.

The chain links TRBV9 to TRBJ2-7; weak D call: TRBD2 (5 bases). The CDR3 runs 12 residues. Per germline, CDR1 SGDLS and CDR2 YYNGEE. The V gene lost 3 bases and the J gene lost 6 bases, with 10 bases spanning the gap. The DNA of the CDR3 is TGTGCCAGCAGCGCTACTAGGCCCGAGCAGTACTTC. Translated, it gives CASSATRPEQYF.

The table lists this clonotype with a few counts. V gene TRBV29-1 combines with J gene TRBJ2-7, with unresolved D. The germline V gene encodes CDR1 SQVTM and CDR2 ANQGSEA. The CDR3 totals 14 residues. Deletions cut 4 bases from V and 3 bases from J, with 16 bases between. CDR3 nucleotides: TGCAGCGTTGCAATACTCCTCCCGGTCTACGAGCAGTACTTC. Translating gives CSVAILLPVYEQYF.

This sequence joins TRBV6-6 and TRBJ2-3, with 9 bases aligning to TRBD1. J lost 4 bases, V lost 5 bases, and 7 bases had no gene match. Germline CDR1 MNHNY, CDR2 SVGAGI (reference sequence). The CDR3 is 15 residues long. CDR3 nucleotides: TGTGCCAGCAGTCTACAGGGGGCGAAGGCAGATACGCAGTATTTT. It codes for CASSLQGAKADTQYF.

The rearrangement links TRBV9 to TRBJ2-7; 8 positions match TRBD2. Germline V gives CDR1 SGDLS, CDR2 YYNGEE. This CDR3 has 15 amino acids. Trimming cost V 2 bases and J 3 bases; bases outside gene matches: 7. This CDR3 reads CASSVGSGVDYEQYF. The CDR3 DNA reads as TGTGCCAGCAGCGTCGGTAGCGGGGTCGACTACGAGCAGTACTTC. The full variable domain, in which reference TRBV9 and TRBJ2-7 provide the parts outside the CDR3, is DSGVTQTPKHLITATGQRVTLRCSPRSGDLSVYWYQQSLDQGLQFLIQYYNGEERAKGNILERFSAQQFPDLHSELNLSSLELGDSALYFCASSVGSGVDYEQYFGPGTRLTVT.

The chain recombines TRBV6-1 with TRBJ2-3; D gene ambiguous. The CDR3 loop spans 15 amino acids. Germline-derived CDR1 and CDR2 are MNHNS and SASEGT. Trimming cost V 2 bases and J 0 bases, with 9 bases left between them. CDR3 amino acids: CASSEYYLSTDTQYF. CDR3 nucleotides: TGTGCCAGCAGTGAATACTATCTAAGCACAGATACGCAGTATTTT.

There are a few counts of this clonotype. This chain joins TRBV29-1 and TRBJ2-3, with D unclear. Germline-derived CDR1 and CDR2 are SQVTM and ANQGSEA. This CDR3 spans 12 amino acids. The V gene lost 7 bases and the J gene lost 2 bases, with 10 bases spanning the gap. The CDR3 coding sequence is TGCAGCGCCACAGAGAACACAGATACGCAGTATTTT. It codes for CSATENTDTQYF.